This T cell receptor (beta chain) was recovered during a study of blood T cell repertoires in COVID-19. Study-wide background: The study drew acute and convalescent COVID-19 samples from the United States, Italy and Spain. Nucleic acid was either cDNA or gDNA, and it came from T cells, B-cell-depleted T cells, or PBMCs.

Source study methods: Nucleated cell number was recorded as an estimate derived from reference gene primer amplification. Profiled with immunoSEQ multiplex PCR; TCRdb holds only in-frame clones, not every one. Clone size and V and J calls were adopted from that table, with D and trimming inferred from the DNA. The data show about 150,000 clones, around 88% seen once. The length of the CDR3 is 14 residues. The V and J ends lost 1 base and 6 bases, in that order; junction bases with no gene match: 7. Germline V lookup: CDR1 GTSNPN, CDR2 SVGIG (reference sequence). This TCR derives from a human donor in a cohort sampled during active COVID-19. Sequenced sample: peripheral blood. The chain uses TRBV30 and TRBJ2-7; 9 bases fit TRBD1. CDR3 bases: TGTGCCTGGAGTGCCGCGGACAGGGGCGGCGAGCAGTACTTC. Translation gives CAWSAADRGGEQYF.